These T cell receptor beta chains were read from a single sample in a study of beta chain features in type 1 diabetes. Produced via immunoSEQ multiplex PCR; TCRdb's table is partial and in-frame only. The sample contains 350,000 to 450,000 clones, roughly 12% of which appear only once. Sequencing input: naive CD4+ T cells from blood. Receptors were obtained from a woman aged 18 to 35 with type 1 diabetes. Each CDR3 is given with its conserved first and last residue. The order of the fields is clone size, D gene, V gene, J gene, CDR3 DNA, CDR3 protein. A D gene is named only where the DNA matches it firmly. Clone size is stated in some rows and not others, as once, few, many or a class when expanded.

clone size: few
D gene: NA
V gene: TRBV6-1
J gene: TRBJ1-1
CDR3 DNA: TGTGCCGCGAGGGCCAATCTGAACACTGAAGCTTTCTTT
CDR3 protein: CAARANLNTEAFF

clone size: few
D gene: NA
V gene: TRBV30
J gene: TRBJ2-5
CDR3 DNA: TGTGCCTGGAGTTCTGGGCCCCTTGAAGAGACCCAGTACTTC
CDR3 protein: CAWSSGPLEETQYF

clone size: few
D gene: NA
V gene: TRBV12-2
J gene: TRBJ2-1
CDR3 DNA: TGTGCAAGTCGCCCCTGGTGGGGCGCGGACAATGAGCAGTTCTTC
CDR3 protein: CASRPWWGADNEQFF

clone size: few
D gene: TRBD1
V gene: TRBV5-4
J gene: TRBJ2-2
CDR3 DNA: TGTGCCAGCAGCCGGACAGGGGGAGGTGCCGGGGAGCTGTTTTTT
CDR3 protein: CASSRTGGGAGELFF

clone size: few
D gene: NA
V gene: TRBV5-1
J gene: TRBJ1-1
CDR3 DNA: TGCGCCAGCAGGGGGCTTGGGAACACTGAAGCTTTCTTT
CDR3 protein: CASRGLGNTEAFF

clone size: NA
D gene: NA
V gene: TRBV27
J gene: TRBJ2-2
CDR3 DNA: TGTGCCAGCAGTTTAAGAGGGTTCGGCCGGGAGCTGTTTTTT
CDR3 protein: CASSLRGFGRELFF

clone size: NA
D gene: NA
V gene: TRBV28
J gene: TRBJ2-7
CDR3 DNA: TGTGCCAGCAGATCTAAGAGGGGGAGGGCCCTCTACGAGCAGTACTTC
CDR3 protein: CASRSKRGRALYEQYF

clone size: few
D gene: TRBD2
V gene: TRBV6-6
J gene: TRBJ2-7
CDR3 DNA: TGTGCCAGCAGTCTAACGGAGGGAGGGAGATACGAGCAGTACTTC
CDR3 protein: CASSLTEGGRYEQYF

clone size: NA
D gene: TRBD1
V gene: TRBV28
J gene: TRBJ2-1
CDR3 DNA: TGTGCCAGCAGTTTACCCCGGGACAGGGGGCGAAATGAGCAGTTCTTC
CDR3 protein: CASSLPRDRGRNEQFF

clone size: NA
D gene: TRBD2
V gene: TRBV28
J gene: TRBJ2-7
CDR3 DNA: TGTGCCAGCAGTTTAGCGGGAGGGGACTACGAGCAGTACTTC
CDR3 protein: CASSLAGGDYEQYF

clone size: NA
D gene: NA
V gene: TRBV5-1
J gene: TRBJ2-7
CDR3 DNA: TGCGCCAGCAGCCAAGGGACATCCCCCTACGAGCAGTACTTC
CDR3 protein: CASSQGTSPYEQYF

clone size: few
D gene: NA
V gene: TRBV29-1
J gene: TRBJ1-2
CDR3 DNA: TGCAGCGTTGAGGGCGGGAGTCCCTATGGCTACACCTTC
CDR3 protein: CSVEGGSPYGYTF

clone size: NA
D gene: TRBD2
V gene: TRBV10-3
J gene: TRBJ2-2
CDR3 DNA: TGTGCCATCAAGGCTAGCGGGGGCACCGGGGAGCTGTTTTTT
CDR3 protein: CAIKASGGTGELFF

clone size: few
D gene: TRBD1
V gene: TRBV29-1
J gene: TRBJ2-3
CDR3 DNA: TGCAGCGTGGGACAGGGCACAGATACGCAGTATTTT
CDR3 protein: CSVGQGTDTQYF

clone size: few
D gene: TRBD2
V gene: TRBV29-1
J gene: TRBJ2-5
CDR3 DNA: TGCAGCGTTGGACCGGGACTAGCGGGGCTGGGGTACTTC
CDR3 protein: CSVGPGLAGLGYF

clone size: few
D gene: NA
V gene: TRBV29-1
J gene: TRBJ2-7
CDR3 DNA: TGCAGCGTTGGTGAGAATTACGAGCAGTACTTC
CDR3 protein: CSVGENYEQYF

clone size: few
D gene: NA
V gene: TRBV6-1
J gene: TRBJ2-3
CDR3 DNA: TGTGCCAGCACCTGGGGCGGGGGCAGTACAGATACGCAGTATTTT
CDR3 protein: CASTWGGGSTDTQYF

clone size: NA
D gene: TRBD2
V gene: TRBV9
J gene: TRBJ2-5
CDR3 DNA: TGTGCCAGCAGCGTGACTAGCGGGAGGGCTTCAGGAGAGACCCAGTACTTC
CDR3 protein: CASSVTSGRASGETQYF

clone size: few
D gene: TRBD2
V gene: TRBV7-2
J gene: TRBJ2-5
CDR3 DNA: TGTGCCAGCAGCTTATCGGAGCGGGGGACCCAGTACTTC
CDR3 protein: CASSLSERGTQYF

clone size: few
D gene: TRBD2
V gene: TRBV9
J gene: TRBJ2-7
CDR3 DNA: TGTGCCAGCAGCCTCGGACTAGCGGGAGTTCAAGAGTACGAGCAGTACTTC
CDR3 protein: CASSLGLAGVQEYEQYF

clone size: few
D gene: TRBD2
V gene: TRBV4-3
J gene: TRBJ2-1
CDR3 DNA: TGCGCCAGCAGCCAAGACCTCGGACTAGCGGGGGACAATGAGCAGTTCTTC
CDR3 protein: CASSQDLGLAGDNEQFF

clone size: NA
D gene: TRBD1
V gene: TRBV19
J gene: TRBJ1-2
CDR3 DNA: TGTGCCAGCTATCGGGGGGGGACAGCGAACTATGGCTACACCTTC
CDR3 protein: CASYRGGTANYGYTF

clone size: few
D gene: TRBD2
V gene: TRBV28
J gene: TRBJ2-5
CDR3 DNA: TGTGCCACGCGGGGGCAAGAGACCCAGTACTTC
CDR3 protein: CATRGQETQYF

clone size: few
D gene: TRBD1
V gene: TRBV29-1
J gene: TRBJ2-5
CDR3 DNA: TGCAGCGCCCTGACAGGGGAGACCCAGTACTTC
CDR3 protein: CSALTGETQYF

clone size: NA
D gene: NA
V gene: TRBV25-1
J gene: TRBJ2-3
CDR3 DNA: TGTGCCAGCACCCCTTCGGGGTTCACAGATACGCAGTATTTT
CDR3 protein: CASTPSGFTDTQYF

clone size: few
D gene: TRBD1
V gene: TRBV5-4
J gene: TRBJ2-5
CDR3 DNA: TGTGCCAGCAGCTTGGAGGGGGCGCAGACCCAGTACTTC
CDR3 protein: CASSLEGAQTQYF

clone size: few
D gene: NA
V gene: TRBV2
J gene: TRBJ2-5
CDR3 DNA: TGTGCCAGCACGTACCAAGAGACCCAGTACTTC
CDR3 protein: CASTYQETQYF